These T cell receptor beta chains were read from a single sample in a study of post-analysis software for immune sequencing data. TCRdb independently ran MiXCR on the PCR reads; one entry per CDR3 protein. This repertoire shows 650,000 to 850,000 distinct CDR3 sequences, about half found once; its top ten account for over 4.5%. What was sequenced was blood. The receptor source for this set is a girl aged 10-17 years with multiple sclerosis. The CDR3 runs from the conserved cysteine through the conserved F or W. The order of the fields is J gene, clone size, V gene, D gene, CDR3 protein, CDR3 DNA. The D gene is left open where the match is weak. Rows give clone size only sometimes, using once, few, many, or a class for an expanded clone.

>TRBJ2-5|few|TRBV7-9|TRBD2
CASSSRLAGYQETQYF
TGTGCCAGCAGCTCAAGACTAGCGGGGTACCAAGAGACCCAGTACTTC
>TRBJ2-7|few|TRBV29-1|.
CSVHPNEQYF
TGCAGCGTCCACCCGAATGAGCAGTACTTC
>TRBJ1-2|.|TRBV20-1|.
CSAPRGLATNYGYTF
TGCAGTGCCCCACGAGGGCTTGCCACTAACTATGGCTACACCTTC
>TRBJ2-7|few|TRBV10-3|.
CAISEEGWGSYEQYF
TGTGCCATCAGTGAAGAGGGATGGGGCTCCTACGAGCAGTACTTC
>TRBJ2-1|.|TRBV20-1|.
CSARIGSRVSEQFF
TGCAGTGCTAGAATCGGGTCAAGGGTCAGTGAGCAGTTCTTC
>TRBJ2-5|.|TRBV20-1|.
CSATTKTGFYEQCF
TGCAGTGCAACGACCAAGACGGGATTCTACGAGCAGTGCTTC
>TRBJ1-4|.|TRBV7-6|.
CASSSLPPGTQGSEKLFF
TGTGCCAGCAGCTCTCTCCCCCCCGGCACCCAGGGGAGTGAAAAACTGTTTTTT
>TRBJ2-1|few|TRBV20-1|TRBD1
CSAKGQSDEQFF
TGCAGTGCTAAGGGACAGAGCGATGAGCAGTTCTTC
>TRBJ1-4|.|TRBV7-6|.
CASSLEGGANEKLFF
TGTGCCAGCAGCTTAGAAGGGGGGGCTAATGAAAAACTGTTTTTT
>TRBJ1-1|.|TRBV5-1|.
CASSLAGTRGNTEAFF
TGCGCCAGCAGCTTGGCCGGGACAAGGGGCAACACTGAAGCTTTCTTT
>TRBJ2-7|.|TRBV7-9|.
CASSFNSVSYEQYF
TGTGCCAGCAGCTTTAACTCCGTCTCCTACGAGCAGTACTTC
>TRBJ2-5|.|TRBV2|.
CASSTSGTKKETQYF
TGTGCCAGCAGTACCTCCGGGACCAAAAAAGAGACCCAGTACTTC
>TRBJ2-5|few|TRBV7-2|.
CASTLIGGVGETQYF
TGTGCCAGCACCTTGATCGGAGGGGTGGGAGAGACCCAGTACTTC
>TRBJ2-7|.|TRBV20-1|.
CSANRDTPYEQYF
TGCAGCGCGAACCGGGACACCCCCTACGAGCAGTACTTC
>TRBJ2-3|many|TRBV9|.
CASSVVPGADTQYF
TGTGCCAGCAGCGTAGTCCCGGGGGCAGATACGCAGTATTTT
>TRBJ2-3|.|TRBV20-1|TRBD2
CSARDDSGIGTQYF
TGCAGTGCTAGAGACGATAGCGGGATCGGTACGCAGTATTTT
>TRBJ2-7|.|TRBV20-1|TRBD2
CSAPRVLAGDSGTVGGSYEQYF
TGCAGTGCTCCTCGAGTCCTAGCGGGAGATAGCGGGACCGTCGGAGGCTCCTACGAGCAGTACTTC
>TRBJ2-1|few|TRBV2|TRBD1
CASRLQGNHNEQFF
TGTGCCAGCAGGTTACAGGGGAACCACAATGAGCAGTTCTTC
>TRBJ2-1|.|TRBV6-1|TRBD1
CASSKTGQAYNEQFF
TGTGCCAGCAGTAAAACGGGACAGGCTTACAATGAGCAGTTCTTC
>TRBJ1-4|.|TRBV6-5|TRBD1
CASNITGTDMVKPFF
TGTGCCAGCAATATAACCGGGACAGATATGGTAAAACCGTTTTTT